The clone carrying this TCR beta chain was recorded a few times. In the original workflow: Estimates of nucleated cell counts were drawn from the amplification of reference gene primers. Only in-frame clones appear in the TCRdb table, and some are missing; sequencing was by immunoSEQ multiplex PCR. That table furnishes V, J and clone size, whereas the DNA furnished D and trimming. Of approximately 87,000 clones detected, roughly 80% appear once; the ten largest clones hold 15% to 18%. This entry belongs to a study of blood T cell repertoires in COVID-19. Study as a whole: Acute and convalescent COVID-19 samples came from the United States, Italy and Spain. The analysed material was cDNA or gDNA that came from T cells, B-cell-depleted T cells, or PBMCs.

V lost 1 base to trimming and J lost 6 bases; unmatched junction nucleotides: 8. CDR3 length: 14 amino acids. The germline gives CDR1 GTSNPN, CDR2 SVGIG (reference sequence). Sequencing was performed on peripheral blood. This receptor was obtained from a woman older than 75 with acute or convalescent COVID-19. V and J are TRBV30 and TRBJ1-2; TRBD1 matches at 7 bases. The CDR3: CAWSARQGANGYTF. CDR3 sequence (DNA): TGTGCCTGGAGTGCCCGACAGGGAGCGAATGGCTACACCTTC.